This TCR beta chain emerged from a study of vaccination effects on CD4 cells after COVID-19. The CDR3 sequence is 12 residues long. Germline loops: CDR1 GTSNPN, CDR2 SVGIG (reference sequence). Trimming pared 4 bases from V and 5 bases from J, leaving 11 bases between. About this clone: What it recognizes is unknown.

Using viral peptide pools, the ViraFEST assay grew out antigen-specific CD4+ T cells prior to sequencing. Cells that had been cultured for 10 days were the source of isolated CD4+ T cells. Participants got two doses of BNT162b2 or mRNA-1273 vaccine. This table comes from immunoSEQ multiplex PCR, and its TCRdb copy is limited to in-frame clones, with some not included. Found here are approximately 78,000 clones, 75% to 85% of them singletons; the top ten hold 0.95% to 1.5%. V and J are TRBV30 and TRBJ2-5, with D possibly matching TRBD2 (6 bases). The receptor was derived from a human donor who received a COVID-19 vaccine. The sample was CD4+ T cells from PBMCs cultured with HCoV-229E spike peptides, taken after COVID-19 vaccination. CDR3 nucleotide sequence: TGTGCCTGGACGGGGGTTTCGGAGACCCAGTACTTC. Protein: CAWTGVSETQYF.